The TCR beta chain under discussion was sequenced for a study of cytomegalovirus exposure and HLA in healthy donors listed by TCRdb under 2017. Regarding the research as a whole: The 500 to 800 repertoires of the first cohort and the 95 to 150 validation repertoires were produced on the same platform, according to a later analysis. High-throughput TCR immunosequencing, statistical association of individual TCRs with disease status, and machine learning were combined to predict cytomegalovirus infection status. A separate validation cohort of over a hundred different subjects was used in addition to the roughly 640-subject first cohort. The study was designed to test whether signatures of past pathogen exposure could be identified by cataloging public T cell receptors. Results the study describes overall, beyond this receptor: In vitro tests confirmed that three of the cytomegalovirus-associated TCR beta chains recognize cytomegalovirus antigens. Cytomegalovirus status was reported to be diagnosed by the classifier with high specificity and sensitivity in both the original and validation cohorts. Subsequent analysis determined that TCRs grouped into clusters in the first cohort also showed a tendency toward co-occurrence across the 90 to 150 validation repertoires, and 85% to 95% of cluster scores exceeded 0. In the study, about 150 TCR beta chains were listed as associated with cytomegalovirus. The validation cohort had no HLA typing available for a later analysis, so co-occurrence within that cohort was assessed over all 120 or so repertoires. Most TCR sequences were seen in very few donors, while some public TCRs were found in many individuals. According to the authors, the approach could potentially be generalized to other disease states and immunological phenotypes.

Points on this clone: What antigen it recognizes has not been identified. Per-base qualities were not stored, and no clone one base away is much larger.

The protocol used for the library was the immunoSEQ multiplex PCR assay. Per the original workflow: A statistical classification framework was developed to diagnose cytomegalovirus status using the catalog of TCR beta chain sequences. The immuneACCESS repertoire file appears here via TCRdb, limited to in-frame rearrangements. These files lack a portion of the clones; in checked studies, under half of the deficit traces to unresolved V genes, and the cause of the others is not known. That table gives V, J and clone size, and the DNA gave D and trimming. This sample gives some 240,000 clones in total; approximately 86% of them show up just once. The ten largest clonotypes hold 1% to 1.5% of the sample. The donors belonged to the validation cohort of over a hundred subjects, which was separate from the approximately 700-subject first cohort. This receptor was taken from a woman aged 30 to 39 in good health and CMV-seropositive. Input material: PBMCs.

The nucleotide sequence is TGTGCCATTACAGGACCTTCCTACGAGCAGTACTTC. This yields the protein CAITGPSYEQYF. This receptor chain uses TRBV5-4 and TRBJ2-7; TRBD1 might be the D gene, on 5 matching bases. V is shortened by 9 bases, J by 1 base, and the region joining them spans 11 bases. In the germline V gene (reference sequence), CDR1 corresponds to SGHNT and CDR2 to YYREEE. Spanning cysteine to phenylalanine, the CDR3 consists of 12 amino acids. Solely the CDR3 DNA is kept, with 36 bases framed from the first base. Beyond the CDR3, the reference TRBV5-4 and TRBJ2-7 genes provide the residues; the full variable domain reads: ETGVTQSPTHLIKTRGQQVTLRCSSQSGHNTVSWYQQALGQGPQFIFQYYREEENGRGNFPPRFSGLQFPNYSSELNVNALELDDSALYLCAITGPSYEQYFGPGTRLTVT.